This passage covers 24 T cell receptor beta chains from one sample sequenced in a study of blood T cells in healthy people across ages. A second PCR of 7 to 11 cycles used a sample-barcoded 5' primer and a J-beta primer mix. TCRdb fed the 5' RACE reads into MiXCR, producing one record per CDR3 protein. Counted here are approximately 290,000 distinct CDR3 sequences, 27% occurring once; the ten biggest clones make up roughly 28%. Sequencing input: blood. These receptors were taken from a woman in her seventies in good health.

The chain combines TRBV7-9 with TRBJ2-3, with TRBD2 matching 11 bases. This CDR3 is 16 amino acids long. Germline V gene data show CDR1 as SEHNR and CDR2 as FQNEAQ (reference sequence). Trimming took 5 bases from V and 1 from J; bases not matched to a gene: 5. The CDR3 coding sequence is TGTGCCAGCAGCCCCCTGGGACTAGCGGGCACAGATACGCAGTATTTT. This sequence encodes CASSPLGLAGTDTQYF.

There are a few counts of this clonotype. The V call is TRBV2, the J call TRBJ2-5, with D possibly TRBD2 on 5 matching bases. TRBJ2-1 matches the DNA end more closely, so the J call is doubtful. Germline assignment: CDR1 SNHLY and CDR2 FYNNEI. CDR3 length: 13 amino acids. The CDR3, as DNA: TGTGCCAGCAGGAGGGTTGGGGAGAATGAGCAGTTCTTC. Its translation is CASRRVGENEQFF.

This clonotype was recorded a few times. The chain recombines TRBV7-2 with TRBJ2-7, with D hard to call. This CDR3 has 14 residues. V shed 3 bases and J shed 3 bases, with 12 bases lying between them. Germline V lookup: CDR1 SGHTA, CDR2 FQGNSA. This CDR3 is CASSFLRVFYEQYF. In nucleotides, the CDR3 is TGTGCCAGCAGCTTCCTCCGGGTCTTCTACGAGCAGTACTTC.

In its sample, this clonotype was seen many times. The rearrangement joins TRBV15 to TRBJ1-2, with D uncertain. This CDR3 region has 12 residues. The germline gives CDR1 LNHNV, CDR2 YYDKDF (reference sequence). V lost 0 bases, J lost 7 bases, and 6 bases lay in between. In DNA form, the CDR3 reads TGTGCCACCAGCAGAGAAGGGAGTGGCTACACCTTC. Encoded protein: CATSREGSGYTF.

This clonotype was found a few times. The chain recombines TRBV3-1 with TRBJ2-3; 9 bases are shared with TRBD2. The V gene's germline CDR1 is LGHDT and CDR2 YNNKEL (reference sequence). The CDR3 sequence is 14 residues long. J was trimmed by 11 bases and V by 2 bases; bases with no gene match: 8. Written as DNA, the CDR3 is TGTGCCAGCAGCCAAAAAGCGGGGGGTAGCTGGCAGTATTTT. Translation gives CASSQKAGGSWQYF.

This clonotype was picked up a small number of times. The CDR3 is CASGGCQISYEQYF. CDR3 DNA sequence: TGTGCCAGCGGAGGATGTCAGATCTCCTACGAGCAGTACTTC. J is TRBJ2-7 and V is TRBV6-8; the D gene is possibly TRBD2 (5 bases). Germline V CDR1 and CDR2: MNHGY, SAAAGT. This CDR3 has 14 amino acids. With 8 bases removed from V and 0 bases from J, the gap between germline ends came to 14 bases.

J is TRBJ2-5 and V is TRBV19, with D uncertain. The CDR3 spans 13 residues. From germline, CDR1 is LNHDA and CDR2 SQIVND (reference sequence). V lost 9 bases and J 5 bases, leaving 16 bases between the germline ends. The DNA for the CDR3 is TGTGCCAGCAGACACGTATTTGAGGAGACCCAGTACTTC. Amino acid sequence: CASRHVFEETQYF.

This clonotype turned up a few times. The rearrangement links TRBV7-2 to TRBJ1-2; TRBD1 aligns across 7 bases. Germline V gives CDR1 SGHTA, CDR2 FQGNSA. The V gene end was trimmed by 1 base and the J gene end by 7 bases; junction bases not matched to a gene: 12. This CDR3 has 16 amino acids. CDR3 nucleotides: TGTGCCAGCAGCTTAGGGCTACAGGGGAAGAAGAGTGGCTACACCTTC. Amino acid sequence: CASSLGLQGKKSGYTF.

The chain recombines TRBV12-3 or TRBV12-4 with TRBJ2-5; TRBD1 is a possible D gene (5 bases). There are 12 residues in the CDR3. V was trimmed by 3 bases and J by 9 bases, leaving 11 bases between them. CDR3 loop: CASSFYQGSQYF. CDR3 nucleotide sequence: TGTGCCAGCAGTTTCTATCAGGGTTCCCAGTACTTC.

Here the CDR3 reads CASSNIRTSLAGLSYEQYF. DNA for the CDR3: TGTGCCAGCAGTAACATACGGACTAGTCTAGCGGGACTCTCCTACGAGCAGTACTTC. The rearrangement joins TRBV28 to TRBJ2-1, with 9 bases matching TRBD2. The DNA end favors TRBJ2-7, so the J call may be wrong. Germline V gene sequence: CDR1 MDHEN, CDR2 SYDVKM. The CDR3 length is 19 residues.

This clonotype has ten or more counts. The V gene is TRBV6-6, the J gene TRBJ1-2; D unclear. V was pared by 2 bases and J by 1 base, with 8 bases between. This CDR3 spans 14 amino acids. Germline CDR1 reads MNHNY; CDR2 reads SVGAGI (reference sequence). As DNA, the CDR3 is TGTGCCAGCAGTTACCCCAACAATAACTATGGCTACACCTTC. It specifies CASSYPNNNYGYTF.

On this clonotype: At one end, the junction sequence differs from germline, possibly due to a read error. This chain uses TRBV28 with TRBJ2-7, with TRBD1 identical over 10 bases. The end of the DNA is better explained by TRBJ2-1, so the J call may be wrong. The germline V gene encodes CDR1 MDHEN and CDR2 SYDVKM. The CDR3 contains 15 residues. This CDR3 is CASRHRDRGYNEQFF. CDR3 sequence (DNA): TGCGCCAGCAGGCACCGGGACAGGGGTTACAATGAGCAGTTCTTC.

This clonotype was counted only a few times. The CDR3 sequence is CSVEPGIRTDTQYF. CDR3 coding DNA: TGCAGCGTTGAACCCGGGATTCGCACAGATACGCAGTATTTT. The V call is TRBV29-1, the J call TRBJ2-3; tentative D call: TRBD2 (5 bases). V was cut by 2 bases and J by 1 base, with 10 bases left in between. Per germline, CDR1 SQVTM and CDR2 ANQGSEA. CDR3 length: 14 residues.

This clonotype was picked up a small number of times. CDR3 residues: CSARRSAGGSYEQYF. In nucleotides, the CDR3 is TGCAGTGCCAGAAGGTCGGCGGGAGGTTCCTACGAGCAGTACTTC. The chain couples TRBV20-1 to TRBJ2-7; 8 bases are shared with TRBD2. CDR1 and CDR2 from the germline V gene are DFQATT and SNEGSKA (reference sequence). The CDR3 is 15 amino acids. Trimming at V came to 6 bases and at J to 1 base, leaving 11 bases not matched to a gene.

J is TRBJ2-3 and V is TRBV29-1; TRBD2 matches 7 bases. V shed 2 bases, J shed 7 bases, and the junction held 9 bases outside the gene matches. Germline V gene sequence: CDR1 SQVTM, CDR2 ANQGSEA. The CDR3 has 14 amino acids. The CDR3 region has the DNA TGCAGCGTTGAAAGGAGCGGGAAGGGGAATACGCAGTATTTT. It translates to CSVERSGKGNTQYF.

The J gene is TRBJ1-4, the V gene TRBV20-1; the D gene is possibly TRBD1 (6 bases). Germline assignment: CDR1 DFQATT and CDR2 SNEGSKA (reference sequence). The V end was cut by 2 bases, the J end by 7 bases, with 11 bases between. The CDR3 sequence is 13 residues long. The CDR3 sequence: CSARTGSGEKLFF. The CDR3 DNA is TGCAGTGCTAGAACAGGGTCGGGTGAAAAACTGTTTTTT.

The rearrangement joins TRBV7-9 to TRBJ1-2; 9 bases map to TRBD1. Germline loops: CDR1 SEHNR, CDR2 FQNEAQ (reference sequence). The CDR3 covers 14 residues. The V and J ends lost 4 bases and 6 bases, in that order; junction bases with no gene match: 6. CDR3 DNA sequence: TGTGCCAGCAGCTCTACAGGGGGCGCGGATGGCTACACCTTC. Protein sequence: CASSSTGGADGYTF.

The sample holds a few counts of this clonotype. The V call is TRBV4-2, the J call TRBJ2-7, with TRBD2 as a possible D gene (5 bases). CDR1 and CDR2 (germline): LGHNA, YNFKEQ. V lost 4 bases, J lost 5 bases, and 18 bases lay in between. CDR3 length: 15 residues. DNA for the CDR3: TGTGCCAGCAGCCGGAGGCTGGGGAAGGAGAACGAGCAGTACTTC. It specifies CASSRRLGKENEQYF.

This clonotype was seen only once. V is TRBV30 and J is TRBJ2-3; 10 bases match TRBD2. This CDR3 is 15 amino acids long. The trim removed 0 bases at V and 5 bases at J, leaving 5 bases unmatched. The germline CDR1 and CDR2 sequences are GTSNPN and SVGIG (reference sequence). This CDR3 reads CAWSVAGGPRDTQYF. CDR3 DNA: TGTGCCTGGAGTGTAGCGGGGGGGCCCCGAGATACGCAGTATTTT.

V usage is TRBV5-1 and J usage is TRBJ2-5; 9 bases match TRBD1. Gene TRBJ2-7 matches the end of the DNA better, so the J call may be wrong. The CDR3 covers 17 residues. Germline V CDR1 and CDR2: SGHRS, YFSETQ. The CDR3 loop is CASSSETTGGASYEQYF. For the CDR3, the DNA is TGCGCCAGCAGCTCCGAAACAACAGGGGGCGCCTCGTACGAGCAGTACTTC.

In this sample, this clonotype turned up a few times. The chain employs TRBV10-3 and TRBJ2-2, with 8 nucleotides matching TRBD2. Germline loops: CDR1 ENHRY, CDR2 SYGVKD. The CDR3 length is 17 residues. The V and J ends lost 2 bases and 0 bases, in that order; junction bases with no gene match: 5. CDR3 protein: CAISEGNSGANTGELFF. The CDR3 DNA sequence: TGTGCCATCAGTGAGGGGAATAGCGGGGCGAACACCGGGGAGCTGTTTTTT.

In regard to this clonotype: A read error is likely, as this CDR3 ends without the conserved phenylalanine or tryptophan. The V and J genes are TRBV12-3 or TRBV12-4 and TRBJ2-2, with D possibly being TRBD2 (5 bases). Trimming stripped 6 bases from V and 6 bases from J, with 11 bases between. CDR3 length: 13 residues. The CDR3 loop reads CASRAVRAGELFS. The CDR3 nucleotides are TGTGCCAGCAGAGCGGTGCGGGCCGGGGAGCTGTTTTCT.

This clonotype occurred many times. The CDR3 here is CASSLELRDFAGSPLHF. The CDR3, as DNA: TGTGCCAGCAGCTTGGAGTTACGGGACTTTGCAGGTTCACCCCTCCACTTT. The chain joins TRBV5-5 to TRBJ1-6; TRBD1 is a possible D gene (5 bases). Germline loops: CDR1 SGHKS, CDR2 YYEKEE (reference sequence). Trimming removed 0 bases from V and 9 bases from J, with 19 bases in between. The CDR3 sequence is 17 residues long. Supplemented by reference TRBV5-5 and TRBJ1-6, the full variable domain reads DAGVTQSPTHLIKTRGQQVTLRCSPISGHKSVSWYQQVLGQGPQFIFQYYEKEERGRGNFPDRFSARQFPNYSSELNVNALLLGDSALYLCASSLELRDFAGSPLHFGNGTRLTVT.

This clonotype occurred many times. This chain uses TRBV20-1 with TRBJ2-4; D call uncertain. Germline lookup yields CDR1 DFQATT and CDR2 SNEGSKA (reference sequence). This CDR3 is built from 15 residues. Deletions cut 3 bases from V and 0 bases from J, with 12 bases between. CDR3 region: CSAREEELAKNIQYF. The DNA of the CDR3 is TGCAGTGCTAGGGAAGAGGAATTAGCCAAAAACATTCAGTACTTC.